These T cell receptor beta chains were read from a single sample in a study of T cells in Graves' hyperthyroidism and ophthalmopathy. TCRdb ran MiXCR on the multiplex PCR reads and lists one entry per CDR3 protein. The sample has hundreds of thousands of distinct CDR3 sequences; around 14% are singletons. The sequencing sample was made of blood. The receptor set was obtained from a woman aged 18-29 years with Graves' hyperthyroidism. The CDR3 runs from the conserved cysteine through the conserved F or W. A D gene is named only where the DNA matches it firmly. A row's size may be missing; if present it is once, few, many or a size class.

>.|.|TRBJ1-5|TRBV11-3
CASSSSPENQPQHF
TGTGCCAGCAGCTCGTCACCGGAGAATCAGCCCCAGCATTTT
>many|.|TRBJ2-3|TRBV28
CAIMRGSTDTQYF
TGTGCCATCATGCGGGGCAGCACAGATACGCAGTATTTT
>many|TRBD1|TRBJ1-1|TRBV2
CASSEGGVGTGVPAEAFF
TGTGCCAGCAGTGAGGGAGGAGTTGGGACAGGGGTCCCGGCTGAAGCTTTCTTT
>many|.|TRBJ2-3|TRBV18
CASSPVYLSTDTQYF
TGTGCCAGCTCACCCGTCTACTTAAGCACAGATACGCAGTATTTT
>many|TRBD1|TRBJ2-1|TRBV11-2
CASSLEGQGLYNEQFF
TGTGCCAGCAGCTTAGAGGGACAGGGTCTCTACAATGAGCAGTTCTTC
>many|TRBD1|TRBJ1-1|TRBV27
CASSLDRLNTEAFF
TGTGCCAGCAGTTTGGACAGGCTGAACACTGAAGCTTTCTTT
>.|.|TRBJ2-1|TRBV25-1
CASSPLGAGSTYNEQFF
TGTGCCAGCAGTCCCCTCGGGGCCGGGTCGACCTACAATGAGCAGTTCTTC
>.|.|TRBJ2-4|TRBV10-3
CAISESTARGNIQYF
TGTGCCATCAGTGAGTCGACAGCCCGGGGGAACATTCAGTACTTC
>few|.|TRBJ1-5|TRBV7-6
CASSLQPDQPQHF
TGTGCCAGCAGCTTACAGCCCGATCAGCCCCAGCATTTT
>.|TRBD1|TRBJ2-3|TRBV5-6
CASSLHAGGSTDTQYF
TGTGCCAGCAGCTTACATGCAGGGGGTAGCACAGATACGCAGTATTTT
>few|TRBD1|TRBJ1-5|TRBV30
CALGSGTGDNQPQHF
TGTGCCCTAGGCTCGGGGACAGGGGACAATCAGCCCCAGCATTTT
>few|.|TRBJ1-2|TRBV7-6
CASSWGRLGATGYTF
TGTGCCAGCAGCTGGGGCCGCTTAGGAGCCACGGGCTACACCTTC
>many|TRBD1|TRBJ1-1|TRBV28
CASSFPLQGTVMNTEAFF
TGTGCCAGCAGTTTCCCTTTACAGGGGACTGTTATGAACACTGAAGCTTTCTTT
>many|TRBD2|TRBJ2-3|TRBV7-3
CASGGGSTDTQYF
TGTGCCAGCGGCGGGGGTAGCACAGATACGCAGTATTTT
>few|.|TRBJ2-1|TRBV3-1
CASRRNQGSSYNEQFF
TGTGCCAGCAGACGAAATCAGGGGAGCTCCTACAATGAGCAGTTCTTC
>many|.|TRBJ2-5|TRBV7-8
CASSSGFSGADFQETQYF
TGTGCCAGCAGCTCGGGGTTTTCGGGTGCCGACTTCCAAGAGACCCAGTACTTC
>many|TRBD2|TRBJ2-5|TRBV20-1
CSATSGGKQETQYF
TGCAGTGCCACTAGCGGGGGAAAGCAAGAGACCCAGTACTTC
>.|.|TRBJ2-5|TRBV15
CATRGSFGGTQYF
TGTGCCACCAGAGGGTCCTTCGGGGGGACCCAGTACTTC
>few|TRBD1|TRBJ2-4|TRBV2
CASSQRDRGLQYF
TGTGCCAGCAGCCAAAGGGACAGGGGGCTTCAGTACTTC
>few|TRBD1|TRBJ1-4|TRBV7-9
CASNLGGVGEKLFF
TGTGCCAGCAACCTAGGGGGCGTGGGTGAAAAACTGTTTTTT
>many|TRBD1|TRBJ2-7|TRBV29-1
CSVRDREVEQYF
TGCAGCGTCCGGGACAGGGAGGTAGAGCAGTACTTC
>.|.|TRBJ2-3|TRBV11-2
CASSLLAGPDTQYF
TGTGCCAGCAGCTTATTGGCAGGGCCAGATACGCAGTATTTT
>many|.|TRBJ2-2|TRBV11-2
CASSSHQSTGELFF
TGTGCCAGCAGCTCCCACCAGAGCACCGGGGAGCTGTTTTTT
>many|TRBD2|TRBJ2-1|TRBV5-1
CASSQTRTGGHEQFF
TGCGCCAGCAGCCAAACAAGGACGGGAGGACATGAGCAGTTCTTC
>many|.|TRBJ1-4|TRBV20-1
CSARVAERNEKLFF
TGCAGTGCTAGAGTAGCCGAACGTAATGAAAAACTGTTTTTT
>many|.|TRBJ2-7|TRBV20-1
CSAEAGETPAYEQYF
TGCAGTGCTGAAGCTGGTGAGACCCCTGCCTACGAGCAGTACTTC
>few|TRBD1|TRBJ1-3|TRBV6-1
CASAIDRGSPGNTIYF
TGTGCCAGCGCCATCGACAGGGGCTCCCCTGGAAACACCATATATTTT
>once|TRBD2|TRBJ2-7|TRBV20-1
CSARVAGGEQYF
TGCAGTGCTAGGGTAGCGGGGGGCGAGCAGTACTTC
>many|TRBD1|TRBJ1-1|TRBV12-3/TRBV12-4
CATRRGLNTEAFF
TGTGCCACTCGCAGGGGGCTGAACACTGAAGCTTTCTTT